This T cell receptor (beta chain) was found in a study of radiotherapy plus CTLA-4 blockade in lung cancer (dated by TCRdb to between 2017 and 2018). Study-wide context: Among the enrolled patients, approximately 18% had an objective response, and roughly 30% reached disease control. The paper as a whole reports these results and caveats: After treatment with radiotherapy and ipilimumab, TCR clones that came from tumors expanded in the peripheral blood. The strongest predictors of response, as reported, were early dynamic changes in blood T cell clones along with a rise in serum interferon-beta after radiation.

In this study, focal radiation therapy paired with CTLA-4 blockade (ipilimumab) was tested in patients who had chemo-refractory metastatic non-small-cell lung cancer. Of note for this clone: Its recognized antigen is unknown. Base quality data are lacking; no much larger clone is found one base away.

CDR1 and CDR2 were assigned from the germline V gene as SGHTA and FQGNSA. V and J are truncated by 5 bases and 0 bases respectively, leaving an intervening sequence of 16 bases. From the cysteine through the phenylalanine, the CDR3 covers 16 amino acids. The kept DNA is CDR3 alone, 48 bases in frame from the first base. Receptor amplification or capture employed the immunoSEQ multiplex PCR assay. TCRdb took over this immuneACCESS table, retaining in-frame rearrangements with V and J assigned. Such tables are incomplete; in checked studies, under half of the missing clones stem from an unresolved V gene, and the remainder is unexplained. The table for this sample lists about 49,000 clones; approximately 81% of them were counted only once. Approximately 30% of the sample is held by the ten biggest clonotypes.

The chain is assembled from TRBV7-2 and TRBJ1-2; the D gene is perhaps TRBD1, on 6 matching bases. Specimen: peripheral blood, collected from a patient treated with radiotherapy plus ipilimumab. The TCR comes from a human donor with non-small cell lung cancer whose response to radiotherapy plus ipilimumab could not be evaluated. The DNA reads as follows: TGTGCCAGCAGCCCCCAGCCGGGACAAGCTAACTATGGCTACACCTTC. Translated, this gives CASSPQPGQANYGYTF.